This TCR beta chain was found in a study of OX40 agonist ivuxolimab in advanced cancers. After removal of 3 bases from V and 1 base from J, the junction contained 3 bases not matched to a gene. This CDR3 has 16 amino acids. Per germline, CDR1 ENHRY and CDR2 SYGVKD. The table came from immunoSEQ multiplex PCR; TCRdb's copy has only in-frame clones and leaves some out. The sample lists approximately 100,000 clones, less than 95% occurring once. The chain links TRBV10-3 to TRBJ2-3, with TRBD1 matching over 11 bases. This specimen consisted of CD4+ or CD8+ T cells sorted from blood, obtained in a trial of the OX40 agonist ivuxolimab. This receptor was identified in an adult with an advanced solid tumor such as melanoma, head and neck, liver or kidney cancer. The CDR3 coding sequence is TGTGCCATCAGTGACTCGGGACAGGGGGGCACAGATACGCAGTATTTT. It is translated as CAISDSGQGGTDTQYF.